This record covers a single TCR beta chain. Its antigen is as yet unknown. Patients all relapsed after autologous stem cell transplantation, and there was variation in brentuximab vedotin exposure. Patients had relapsed/refractory classical Hodgkin lymphoma with complete response, partial response or progressive disease as best response. These data come from a study of PD-1 blockade in classical Hodgkin lymphoma. Turning to the study itself: The nivolumab dose that patients received was 3 mg/kg, given intravenously every 2 weeks. General observations from the study: The CD4+ diversity rise by C4D1 was clearest in complete responders. Complete responders showed a baseline diversity that resembled the diversity of newly diagnosed patients.

TCRdb's copy holds only in-frame clones and misses some; the assay was immunoSEQ multiplex PCR. The sample shows some 30,000 clones, about two thirds of them seen only once. Germline assignment: CDR1 SGHKS and CDR2 YYEKEE (reference sequence). Losses at the gene ends were 3 bases for V and 6 bases for J; bases not matched to a gene: 12. The CDR3 totals 18 residues. This clonotype was obtained from a human donor with classical Hodgkin lymphoma. The J gene is TRBJ2-3, the V gene TRBV5-5, with 14 nucleotides matching TRBD2. This sample comprised peripheral blood mononuclear cells (PBMCs), obtained before the second cycle of nivolumab. CDR3 sequence reads: CASSWGLAGAPAQDTQYF. DNA of the CDR3: TGTGCCAGCAGCTGGGGACTAGCGGGGGCCCCGGCACAGGATACGCAGTATTTT.